This is a list of T cell receptor beta chains from one sample in a study of Graves' ophthalmopathy and Graves' hyperthyroidism. TCRdb redid the calling of the multiplex PCR reads with MiXCR, one entry per CDR3 protein. The data contain a few hundred thousand distinct CDR3 sequences, just under 40% of them singletons. Sequenced sample: peripheral blood or thyroid tissue (not recorded which). All receptors come from an adult man with Graves' hyperthyroidism. CDR3s leave out the opening cysteine and the closing phenylalanine or tryptophan. D genes are given only for firm matches.

j_call d_call v_call cdr3_aa
TRBJ1-2 - TRBV7-9 ASSYDGSYGYT
TRBJ1-4 - TRBV20-1 SASTGLGSNEKLF
TRBJ2-7 TRBD2 TRBV20-1 SAMRGLAAYEQY
TRBJ2-5 TRBD2 TRBV7-9 ASSLSGGAKETQY
TRBJ1-5 TRBD1 TRBV6-5 ASSPGQGLQPQH
TRBJ2-5 - TRBV5-1 ASSLVSVQETQY
TRBJ1-2 - TRBV29-1 SVGWSET
TRBJ1-4 - TRBV18 ACSLGATNEKLF
TRBJ2-7 - TRBV7-6 ASSLGDFSYEQY
TRBJ1-2 - TRBV24-1 ATSGYGGADYGYT
TRBJ1-4 - TRBV5-1 ASSFGGAEKLF
TRBJ1-2 TRBD1 TRBV2 ASSSTDRGLRYT
TRBJ2-7 - TRBV7-9 ASSSEGHNEQY
TRBJ2-3 TRBD2 TRBV7-9 ASSSLRASGGWADTQY
TRBJ1-4 - TRBV6-5 ASRPLVATNEKLF